The 24 T cell receptor beta chains below come from one sample, sequenced in a study of siplizumab effects on memory and regulatory T cells. TCRdb's table, derived via immunoSEQ multiplex PCR, lists solely in-frame clones and lacks some. The sample contains about 110,000 clones, 85% to 95% of which appear only once. The sample consisted of CD4+ T cells sorted from blood. Receptors were obtained from a human donor in good health.

The chain is built from TRBV7-2 and TRBJ2-7, with 11 positions matching TRBD2. This CDR3 has 16 amino acids. CDR1 is SGHTA and CDR2 is FQGNSA in the germline V gene. Trimming took 9 bases from V and 2 from J; bases not matched to a gene: 12. CDR3 loop: CASGDWLAGGTYEQYF. The CDR3 nucleotides read TGTGCCAGTGGGGATTGGCTAGCGGGGGGAACCTACGAGCAGTACTTC.

This clone was seen once. This chain joins TRBV7-2 and TRBJ2-7; possibly TRBD2 for D (5 bases). The germline gives CDR1 SGHTA, CDR2 FQGNSA. The CDR3 has 15 amino acids. V was clipped by 2 bases and J by 0 bases, with 11 bases between them. This CDR3 is CASSLRAESSYEQYF. CDR3 in DNA: TGTGCCAGCAGCTTAAGAGCGGAAAGCTCCTACGAGCAGTACTTC.

The V call is TRBV5-1, the J call TRBJ2-1, with D unclear. Trimming shortened V by 5 bases and J by 6 bases, and 9 bases separated the two germline ends. This CDR3 contains 12 residues. Germline lookup yields CDR1 SGHRS and CDR2 YFSETQ. CDR3 in amino acids: CASRPGSNEQFF. In DNA, the CDR3 is TGCGCCAGCAGACCAGGTAGCAATGAGCAGTTCTTC.

The chain employs TRBV15 and TRBJ2-5; D is ambiguous. The germline CDR1 and CDR2 sequences are LNHNV and YYDKDF (reference sequence). The CDR3 has 15 residues. V was trimmed by 1 base and J by 4 bases, leaving 13 bases between them. For the CDR3, the DNA is TGTGCCACCAGCAGAGTCCCGGAGCTTCGAGAGACCCAGTACTTC. It translates to CATSRVPELRETQYF.

This chain connects TRBV7-9 to TRBJ2-5; 10 positions agree with TRBD1. Germline lookup yields CDR1 SEHNR and CDR2 FQNEAQ (reference sequence). V shed 6 bases and J 5 bases; nucleotides not matched to a gene: 6. The CDR3 spans 14 residues. The CDR3 DNA is TGTGCCAGCAGGGGACAGGGGATCCGGGAGACCCAGTACTTC. Its protein product is CASRGQGIRETQYF.

V usage is TRBV6-6 and J usage is TRBJ2-7; 12 bases fit TRBD1. The CDR3 contains 14 residues. Germline CDR1 MNHNY, CDR2 SVGAGI (reference sequence). With V trimmed by 5 bases and J by 5 bases, 4 bases remained unmatched. CDR3 protein: CASSGDRGLDEQYF. DNA for the CDR3: TGTGCCAGCAGTGGGGACAGGGGGCTCGACGAGCAGTACTTC.

The chain has TRBV4-2 and TRBJ1-4, with D uncertain. CDR1 LGHNA and CDR2 YNFKEQ come from the germline V gene. This CDR3 comprises 14 residues. Trimming removed 0 bases at V and 8 bases at J, with 10 bases between. The CDR3 is CASSQDHLGEKLFF. CDR3 sequence (DNA): TGTGCCAGCAGCCAAGACCACCTAGGGGAAAAACTGTTTTTT.

This clone was seen more than once but under ten times. This chain links TRBV7-9 with TRBJ1-1, with 9 bases identical to TRBD1. J lost 2 bases, V lost 2 bases, and 6 bases had no gene match. CDR1 and CDR2 (germline): SEHNR, FQNEAQ (reference sequence). The length of the CDR3 is 16 residues. The CDR3 coding sequence is TGTGCCAGCAGCTTACCACCGGGACAGGGAAACACTGAAGCTTTCTTT. As protein: CASSLPPGQGNTEAFF.

V and J are TRBV30 and TRBJ1-2; D remains unclear. Germline values: CDR1 GTSNPN, CDR2 SVGIG (reference sequence). V shed 5 bases and J shed 4 bases, with 14 bases lying between them. This CDR3 comprises 13 residues. CDR3 DNA sequence: TGTGCCTGGTGTTTTCCGGGTTCCTATGGCTACACCTTC. Protein product: CAWCFPGSYGYTF.

The chain joins TRBV19 to TRBJ2-7; maybe TRBD1 (5 bases). Germline CDR1 reads LNHDA; CDR2 reads SQIVND (reference sequence). The CDR3 sequence is 13 residues long. The V end lost 3 bases, the J end lost 6 bases, and 12 bases lay between the germline ends. For the CDR3, the DNA is TGTGCCAGTAGTATGGTGGGGCCTAGCGAGCAGTACTTC. It encodes CASSMVGPSEQYF.

This rearrangement joins TRBV15 to TRBJ2-7, with TRBD1 matching over 8 bases. The CDR3 has 16 amino acids. Germline lookup yields CDR1 LNHNV and CDR2 YYDKDF (reference sequence). After removal of 0 bases from V and 6 bases from J, the junction contained 10 bases not matched to a gene. The CDR3 sequence is CATSRDSGQGFSEQYF. The CDR3 DNA follows: TGTGCCACCAGCAGAGATAGCGGACAGGGATTCTCCGAGCAGTACTTC. The full variable domain, with the rest looked up from reference TRBV15 and TRBJ2-7, is DAMVIQNPRYQVTQFGKPVTLSCSQTLNHNVMYWYQQKSSQAPKLLFHYYDKDFNNEADTPDNFQSRRPNTSFCFLDIRSPGLGDTAMYLCATSRDSGQGFSEQYFGPGTRLTVT.

This clone occurred a few times. The rearrangement joins TRBV18 to TRBJ1-1; possible D gene TRBD1, 5 bases. V lost 2 bases and J lost 5, with 9 bases in between. Germline V gene data show CDR1 as KGHSH and CDR2 as LQKENI. The CDR3 totals 13 residues. CDR3 bases: TGTGCCAGCTCACCATTCCAGGGAACTGAAGCTTTCTTT. Its protein product is CASSPFQGTEAFF. The complete variable domain, with remaining parts taken from reference TRBV18 and TRBJ1-1, reads NAGVMQNPRHLVRRRGQEARLRCSPMKGHSHVYWYRQLPEEGLKFMVYLQKENIIDESGMPKERFSAEFPKEGPSILRIQQVVRGDSAAYFCASSPFQGTEAFFGQGTRLTVV.

The chain joins TRBV6-5 to TRBJ2-7; 10 bases match TRBD2. J lost 5 bases, V lost 2 bases, and 6 bases had no gene match. CDR1 MNHEY and CDR2 SVGAGI come from the germline V gene. The CDR3 sequence is 15 residues long. The CDR3 nucleotides are TGTGCCAGCAGTTACATGGCTAGCGGGAGCCACGAGCAGTACTTC. Protein: CASSYMASGSHEQYF.

The chain couples TRBV2 to TRBJ2-3; TRBD1 matches 12 bases. The CDR3 runs to 14 residues. The germline V gene has CDR1 SNHLY and CDR2 FYNNEI. V shed 5 bases, J shed 4 bases, and the junction held 1 base outside the gene matches. For the CDR3, the DNA is TGTGCCAGCAGTAGGGACAGGGGGCCAGATACGCAGTATTTT. Protein sequence: CASSRDRGPDTQYF.

The chain carries TRBV18 and TRBJ2-7; tentatively, D is TRBD2 (6 bases). The CDR3 sequence is 14 residues long. Germline assignment: CDR1 KGHSH and CDR2 LQKENI. The V and J ends lost 5 bases and 4 bases respectively, with 15 bases between them. The CDR3 is CASSNRDSDYEQYF. In DNA form, the CDR3 reads TGTGCCAGCTCAAACCGGGACTCCGATTACGAGCAGTACTTC.

This chain links TRBV29-1 with TRBJ2-5; a weak D match, TRBD1 (6 bases). This CDR3 is built from 15 residues. Germline CDR1 SQVTM, CDR2 ANQGSEA. Trimming cost V 0 bases and J 5 bases, with 16 bases left between them. The CDR3 region has the DNA TGCAGCGTTGAAGAAGCCGACAGGACCTCTGAGACCCAGTACTTC. It encodes CSVEEADRTSETQYF.

V is TRBV7-9 and J is TRBJ2-5, with unresolved D. The length of the CDR3 is 14 residues. CDR1 is SEHNR, CDR2 FQNEAQ, per germline (reference sequence). Trimming took off 6 bases at V and 2 bases at J, with 13 bases between the two ends. As DNA, the CDR3 is TGTGCCAGCAGTTGGGGTGCGGTACAAGAGACCCAGTACTTC. Translated: CASSWGAVQETQYF.

The CDR3 DNA is TGTGCCAGCAGCCAAGATCCGGGAGGGCCCGGGGGAGACAATGAGCAGTTCTTC. Amino acids: CASSQDPGGPGGDNEQFF. The chain combines TRBV4-2 with TRBJ2-1; 8 bases align to TRBD2. Germline CDR1 is LGHNA and CDR2 is YNFKEQ. V lost 0 bases to trimming and J lost 5 bases; unmatched junction nucleotides: 12. The CDR3 is 18 amino acids.

This clone was detected once. The J gene is TRBJ1-6, the V gene TRBV19; perhaps TRBD1 as D (5 bases). The CDR3 is 12 amino acids. The germline gives CDR1 LNHDA, CDR2 SQIVND (reference sequence). Trimming removed 8 bases at V and 8 bases at J, with 10 bases between. This chain's CDR3 is CASRRGDSPLHF. In nucleotides, the CDR3 is TGTGCCAGTCGCCGGGGGGATTCACCCCTCCACTTT.

The CDR3 protein is CASSSSGTTSSYEQYF. CDR3 nucleotide sequence: TGTGCCAGCAGCTCAAGCGGGACTACAAGCTCCTACGAGCAGTACTTC. This chain connects TRBV7-9 to TRBJ2-7; 7 nucleotides line up with TRBD2. CDR1 is SEHNR, CDR2 FQNEAQ, per germline (reference sequence). V lost 4 bases and J lost 0; bases outside the gene matches: 9. CDR3 length: 16 residues.

The chain has TRBV14 and TRBJ2-1; maybe TRBD2 (6 bases). CDR3 length: 14 amino acids. Germline CDR1 SGHDN, CDR2 FVKESK. Trimming removed 6 bases at V and 6 bases at J, with 15 bases between. The CDR3 region is CASSTSGSANEQFF. CDR3 bases: TGTGCCAGCAGTACCAGCGGGTCGGCCAATGAGCAGTTCTTC.

A single count supports this clone. The V call is TRBV4-3, the J call TRBJ2-3; weak D call: TRBD2 (5 bases). The CDR3 totals 14 residues. V lost 4 bases, J lost 5 bases, and 13 bases lay in between. Looked up from germline, CDR1 is LGHNA and CDR2 is YSLEER. CDR3 residues: CASSPGGARDTQYF. CDR3 bases: TGCGCCAGCAGCCCAGGAGGCGCCCGAGATACGCAGTATTTT.

This chain uses TRBV19 with TRBJ2-1; 8 positions match TRBD1. In germline, CDR1 is LNHDA, CDR2 SQIVND (reference sequence). There are 15 residues in the CDR3. After removal of 7 bases from V and 2 bases from J, the junction contained 7 bases not matched to a gene. Written as DNA, the CDR3 is TGTGCCAGTAAGGTCGACAGGGGCCCCTACAATGAGCAGTTCTTC. Translation gives CASKVDRGPYNEQFF. Full variable domain (remainder filled in from reference TRBV19 and TRBJ2-1): DGGITQSPKYLFRKEGQNVTLSCEQNLNHDAMYWYRQDPGQGLRLIYYSQIVNDFQKGDIAEGYSVSREKKESFPLTVTSAQKNPTAFYLCASKVDRGPYNEQFFGPGTRLTVL.

V and J are TRBV5-1 and TRBJ2-3, with D perhaps matching TRBD2 (7 bases). V lost 0 bases, J lost 6 bases, and 11 bases lay in between. CDR3 length equals 14 residues. Germline V gene sequence: CDR1 SGHRS, CDR2 YFSETQ. DNA for the CDR3: TGCGCCAGCAGCTTGGGCGCGGGGGCGGATACGCAGTATTTT. Residues: CASSLGAGADTQYF. The whole variable domain, filled in from reference TRBV5-1 and TRBJ2-3, reads KAGVTQTPRYLIKTRGQQVTLSCSPISGHRSVSWYQQTPGQGLQFLFEYFSETQRNKGNFPGRFSGRQFSNSRSEMNVSTLELGDSALYLCASSLGAGADTQYFGPGTRLTVL.